This T cell receptor beta chain was captured by sequencing in a study of blood T cell repertoires in COVID-19. As originally analysed: From reference gene primer amplification, estimates of nucleated cell counts were derived. Here immunoSEQ multiplex PCR was the method, and the copy in TCRdb shows in-frame clones only, minus some. V and J calls and clone size are as listed in that table; D and trimming were resolved from the DNA. The sample consists of 200,000 to 250,000 clones, under 90% of them appearing once. V lost 0 bases and J 7 bases, leaving 9 bases between the germline ends. Germline V CDR1 and CDR2: SGHTA, FQGNSA. The CDR3 has 14 residues.

This rearrangement joins TRBV7-2 to TRBJ1-4; D remains unclear. The origin of this receptor is a woman older than 75 with acute or convalescent COVID-19. The specimen sequenced was peripheral blood. The DNA of the CDR3 is TGTGCCAGCAGCTTAGCAGGAGAAAGTGAAAAACTGTTTTTT. It encodes CASSLAGESEKLFF.